What follows is one T cell receptor beta chain and its context. As yet, its antigen is unknown. These data come from a study of T cell repertoires in cytomegalovirus infection. About the study: Well-studied HLA-B-restricted epitopes and recently identified HLA-C-restricted epitopes of CMV were both used in the study. Public TCR beta signature analysis indicated the presence of both CMV infection and matching HLA type.

The CDR3 is made up of 13 amino acids. The V end lost 6 bases, the J end lost 0 bases, and 6 bases lay between the germline ends. Findings of the study overall: What dominated the ex vivo response were HLA-C-restricted CMV-specific TCR beta clonotypes.

MiXCR was run by TCRdb on the reads, yielding one entry per CDR3 protein. There are 550,000 to 850,000 distinct CDR3 sequences in the sample; about 30% occur only once, and about 20% lies in the top ten. The V gene is TRBV12-3 or TRBV12-4, the J gene TRBJ1-5; D call uncertain. The receptor was derived from a human donor in good health (CMV status not recorded). Some clones in this sample may be carry-over from other donors' samples. Sample: cultured PBMCs, taken from culture after CMV antigen stimulation. Written as DNA, the CDR3 is TGTGCCAGCAGACCCTCTAGCAATCAGCCCCAGCATTTT. Translation gives CASRPSSNQPQHF.